This TCR beta chain was recorded in a study of T cells after yellow fever vaccination. Trimming removed 4 bases from V and 2 bases from J, with 7 bases in between. CDR1 is KGHDR and CDR2 is SFDVKD in the germline V gene. The length of the CDR3 is 13 residues. TCRdb fed the 5' RACE reads into MiXCR, producing one record per CDR3 protein. The sample shows 250,000 to 300,000 distinct CDR3 sequences, about 10% of them seen only once. This clonotype was counted a few times. The sample consisted of CD4+ T cells sorted from PBMCs, taken 5 days after the yellow fever booster vaccination. The chain is built from TRBV24-1 and TRBJ2-5, with D tentatively TRBD2 (5 bases). The TCR was taken from a man aged 18 to 35 who received the YFV17D yellow fever vaccine. The CDR3, as DNA: TGTGCCACCAGTGAGGACTCTCAAGAGACCCAGTACTTC. It is translated as CATSEDSQETQYF.